These T cell receptor beta chains were read from a single sample in a study of patients and donors after allogeneic stem cell transplantation. TCRdb re-analysed the RT-PCR reads in MiXCR, keeping a single row per CDR3 protein. The sample yields tens of thousands of distinct CDR3 sequences, 25% to 35% seen once. Sequencing input: blood, either unsorted or a sorted T cell fraction (not recorded which). The receptor source for this set is a human donor who was either an allogeneic HSCT recipient or a stem cell or donor lymphocyte infusion donor (not recorded which). It is not recorded whose cells these are; they may come from a transplant donor. Each CDR3 is given with its conserved first and last residue. Fields, in order: CDR3 length, V gene, J gene, CDR3 protein.

length: 13
V: TRBV18
J: TRBJ1-1
CDR3: CASSPSPGAEAFF

length: 14
V: TRBV9
J: TRBJ2-7
CDR3: CASSVGQGPYEQYF

length: 18
V: TRBV4-3
J: TRBJ2-2
CDR3: CASSQGRSASTNTGELFF

length: 16
V: TRBV27
J: TRBJ2-5
CDR3: CASSSLGRGEQETQYF

length: 18
V: TRBV28
J: TRBJ2-1
CDR3: CASSFEGRGQRGYNEQFF

length: 13
V: TRBV29-1
J: TRBJ2-6
CDR3: CGVRGSGANVLTF

length: 13
V: TRBV29-1
J: TRBJ1-2
CDR3: CSAQGMGAGGYTF

length: 18
V: TRBV6-5
J: TRBJ1-1
CDR3: CASSYDGAGGAWNTEAFF

length: 13
V: TRBV7-3
J: TRBJ1-1
CDR3: CASSDPGQGTAFF

length: 16
V: TRBV5-4
J: TRBJ2-1
CDR3: CASSRRTSGYYNEQFF

length: 12
V: TRBV2
J: TRBJ2-5
CDR3: CASTRLGETQYF

length: 14
V: TRBV12-3/TRBV12-4
J: TRBJ1-2
CDR3: CASRLTRDRDGYTF

length: 14
V: TRBV19
J: TRBJ1-3
CDR3: CASTYRGQGSTIYF

length: 13
V: TRBV20-1
J: TRBJ1-6
CDR3: CSASSGTISPLHF

length: 16
V: TRBV28
J: TRBJ1-5
CDR3: CASSLDRGGSNQPQHF

length: 13
V: TRBV7-9
J: TRBJ1-1
CDR3: CASSLAGNTEAFF